The 21 T cell receptor beta chains presented below share a single source sample, sequenced in a study of blood T cell repertoires in COVID-19. This table comes from immunoSEQ multiplex PCR, and its TCRdb copy is limited to in-frame clones, with some not included. The sample shows 300,000 to 350,000 clones, approximately 88% of them seen only once. The sequenced material came from PBMCs or T cells enriched from blood (not recorded which). These receptors all come from a man aged 25 to 40 who had recovered from COVID-19.

V is TRBV19 and J is TRBJ2-7; maybe TRBD2 (7 bases). Trimming removed 5 bases from V and 3 bases from J, with 17 bases in between. The CDR3 has 15 residues. Germline V CDR1 and CDR2: LNHDA, SQIVND (reference sequence). The CDR3 loop reads CASSPAGGGHYEQYF. DNA for the CDR3: TGTGCCAGTAGTCCCGCTGGGGGGGGCCACTACGAGCAGTACTTC.

This clone was counted once. This rearrangement joins TRBV7-3 to TRBJ2-2, with 7 nucleotides matching TRBD1. The J segment lost 4 bases and the V segment lost 2 bases, leaving 10 bases of the junction unmatched. This CDR3 spans 17 amino acids. CDR1 and CDR2 from the germline V gene are SGHTA and FQGTGA. The CDR3 loop reads CASSLRVPGGVTGELFF. CDR3 coding DNA: TGTGCCAGCAGCTTACGCGTCCCAGGGGGAGTCACCGGGGAGCTGTTTTTT.

The chain uses TRBV27 and TRBJ2-7; TRBD1 matches at 7 bases. V shed 2 bases and J 6 bases; nucleotides not matched to a gene: 13. The germline CDR1 and CDR2 sequences are MNHEY and SMNVEV (reference sequence). This CDR3 region has 16 residues. The CDR3 reads CASSLNPGTVFGEQYF. In nucleotides, the CDR3 is TGTGCCAGCAGTTTAAATCCTGGGACAGTCTTTGGCGAGCAGTACTTC.

This chain uses TRBV19 with TRBJ1-6; the match to TRBD1 covers 11 bases. The V gene's germline CDR1 is LNHDA and CDR2 SQIVND (reference sequence). CDR3 length: 15 residues. V shed 1 base and J 8 bases; nucleotides not matched to a gene: 1. This CDR3 is CASSIAGQGDSPLHF. CDR3 sequence (DNA): TGTGCCAGTAGTATAGCGGGACAGGGGGATTCACCCCTCCACTTT.

V is TRBV2 and J is TRBJ2-4; weak D call: TRBD1 (5 bases). The CDR3 extends over 12 amino acids. Trimming left V 6 bases short and J 8 bases short, with 11 bases between. CDR1 and CDR2 from the germline V gene are SNHLY and FYNNEI. CDR3 bases: TGTGCCAGCAGACAGGTTGGCGACATTCAGTACTTC. This gives the protein CASRQVGDIQYF.

The genes are TRBV5-1 and TRBJ1-2, with 8 bases fitting TRBD1. Germline V gene sequence: CDR1 SGHRS, CDR2 YFSETQ. V dropped 1 base and J dropped 8; count of bases not matched to a gene: 7. This CDR3 contains 14 residues. This chain's CDR3 is CASSLLQGGNGYTF. Here the CDR3 DNA reads TGCGCCAGCAGCTTGTTACAGGGGGGGAACGGCTACACCTTC.

The chain couples TRBV29-1 to TRBJ2-7, with 9 bases lining up with TRBD1. The V segment lost 7 bases and the J segment 5 bases; nucleotides outside the gene matches: 6. There are 12 residues in the CDR3. The V gene's germline CDR1 is SQVTM and CDR2 ANQGSEA. The CDR3, as DNA: TGCAGCGCGAAGGGACAGGGAGACGAGCAGTACTTC. It specifies CSAKGQGDEQYF.

The chain is built from TRBV7-2 and TRBJ1-2; a weak D match, TRBD1 (6 bases). V shed 5 bases and J shed 6 bases, with 19 bases lying between them. The CDR3 is 15 residues long. The germline V gene has CDR1 SGHTA and CDR2 FQGNSA. CDR3 nucleotide sequence: TGTGCCAGCAGCCCGGTGGGGGCCCTGGCACATGGCTACACCTTC. This gives the protein CASSPVGALAHGYTF.

In nucleotides, the CDR3 is TGCGCCAGCAGCTTGGGGTCAGGTAGCAATCAGCCCCAGCATTTT. Translation gives CASSLGSGSNQPQHF. This sequence joins TRBV5-1 and TRBJ1-5; the D is unclear. CDR3 size: 15 residues. The V end was cut by 0 bases, the J end by 0 bases, with 7 bases between. Germline V lookup: CDR1 SGHRS, CDR2 YFSETQ.

The V call is TRBV5-4, the J call TRBJ2-7; 9 positions agree with TRBD2. This CDR3 is built from 17 residues. The V segment lost 4 bases and the J segment 3 bases; nucleotides outside the gene matches: 14. Germline CDR1 reads SGHNT; CDR2 reads YYREEE (reference sequence). The CDR3: CASSPPGLAGPIYEQYF. The CDR3 coding sequence is TGTGCCAGCAGCCCCCCTGGGCTAGCGGGGCCGATCTACGAGCAGTACTTC.

The genes are TRBV7-2 and TRBJ2-7, with D possibly being TRBD2 (6 bases). Trimming took 1 base from V and 3 from J, leaving 13 bases between them. The CDR3 runs 15 residues. Germline CDR1 and CDR2: SGHTA and FQGNSA. DNA for the CDR3: TGTGCCAGCAGCTTAGTAGCGGAGAGTTTCTACGAGCAGTACTTC. Translating gives CASSLVAESFYEQYF.

The chain employs TRBV7-6 and TRBJ2-6; D call uncertain. From germline, CDR1 is SGHVS and CDR2 FNYEAQ. The CDR3 length is 17 residues. Between the trimmed V and J ends, which lost 4 bases and 0 bases, there was a span of 13 bases. The CDR3 loop reads CASSSGEWASGANVLTF. For the CDR3, the DNA is TGTGCCAGCAGCTCAGGCGAATGGGCCTCTGGGGCCAACGTCCTGACTTTC.

This chain uses TRBV6-5 with TRBJ1-5, with 7 bases matching TRBD1. In germline, CDR1 is MNHEY, CDR2 SVGAGI. The CDR3 covers 15 residues. J gave up 4 bases and V 8 bases, and 11 bases lay outside the gene matches. The CDR3 nucleotides read TGTGCCAGCCAGAGGGCCAGACAGGGAAATCAGCCCCAGCATTTT. Encoded protein: CASQRARQGNQPQHF.

In its sample, this clone was seen once. As DNA, the CDR3 is TGTGCCAGTTCACTAGCGGGGGGTTCAAAGGAGCAGTACTTC. Amino acid sequence: CASSLAGGSKEQYF. The chain uses TRBV27 and TRBJ2-7; TRBD2 aligns across 12 bases. The CDR3 totals 14 residues. The germline V gene encodes CDR1 MNHEY and CDR2 SMNVEV (reference sequence). Germline trimming cut 9 bases from V and 7 bases from J; bases unmatched to any gene: 10.

The chain joins TRBV20-1 to TRBJ1-1; D is unresolved. V was cut by 4 bases and J by 10 bases, with 13 bases left in between. The CDR3 covers 11 residues. The V gene's germline CDR1 is DFQATT and CDR2 SNEGSKA (reference sequence). CDR3 nucleotide sequence: TGCAGTGCTACACAAATCGAGCGAGCTTTCTTT. Its translation is CSATQIERAFF.

The rearrangement joins TRBV11-2 to TRBJ2-3; 8 bases match TRBD2. There are 15 residues in the CDR3. The V segment lost 3 bases and the J segment 4 bases; nucleotides outside the gene matches: 6. From germline, CDR1 is SGHAT and CDR2 FQNNGV. This CDR3 reads CASSFRGGPPDTQYF. The DNA for the CDR3 is TGTGCCAGCAGCTTCCGGGGGGGCCCGCCAGATACGCAGTATTTT.

This sequence joins TRBV4-1 and TRBJ2-7; D is uncertain. V lost 2 bases and J 3 bases, leaving 8 bases between the germline ends. The germline V gene has CDR1 MGHRA and CDR2 YSYEKL. CDR3 length equals 13 residues. CDR3 in DNA: TGCGCCAGCAGCCAAAAGCTAGGCTACGAGCAGTACTTC. Its translation is CASSQKLGYEQYF.

The V call is TRBV4-1, the J call TRBJ2-2; tentatively, D is TRBD2 (6 bases). The germline gives CDR1 MGHRA, CDR2 YSYEKL. The CDR3 has 16 residues. V was trimmed by 0 bases and J by 3 bases, leaving 11 bases between them. As DNA, the CDR3 is TGCGCCAGCAGCCAAGAGTTAGGGACTTACACCGGGGAGCTGTTTTTT. Encoded protein: CASSQELGTYTGELFF.

This chain links TRBV6-5 with TRBJ1-1, with unresolved D. Trimming left V 6 bases short and J 3 bases short, with 8 bases between. Looked up from germline, CDR1 is MNHEY and CDR2 is SVGAGI. This CDR3 contains 12 residues. CDR3 DNA sequence: TGTGCCAGCAGCCCCAGTTACACTGAAGCTTTCTTT. This codes for CASSPSYTEAFF.

This clone was recorded once. The chain combines TRBV18 with TRBJ2-7; the match to TRBD1 covers 9 bases. The V gene's germline CDR1 is KGHSH and CDR2 LQKENI. The CDR3 contains 16 residues. After removal of 2 bases from V and 4 bases from J, the junction contained 9 bases not matched to a gene. CDR3 in amino acids: CASSPSPTGGIYEQYF. The CDR3 DNA sequence: TGTGCCAGCTCACCAAGCCCGACAGGGGGGATTTACGAGCAGTACTTC.

The chain couples TRBV5-1 to TRBJ1-2, with D unresolved. Deletions cut 2 bases from V and 0 bases from J, with 8 bases between. The CDR3 has 14 amino acids. Germline values: CDR1 SGHRS, CDR2 YFSETQ. DNA for the CDR3: TGCGCCAGCAGCTTAGAAAGAGCTAACTATGGCTACACCTTC. Its protein product is CASSLERANYGYTF.